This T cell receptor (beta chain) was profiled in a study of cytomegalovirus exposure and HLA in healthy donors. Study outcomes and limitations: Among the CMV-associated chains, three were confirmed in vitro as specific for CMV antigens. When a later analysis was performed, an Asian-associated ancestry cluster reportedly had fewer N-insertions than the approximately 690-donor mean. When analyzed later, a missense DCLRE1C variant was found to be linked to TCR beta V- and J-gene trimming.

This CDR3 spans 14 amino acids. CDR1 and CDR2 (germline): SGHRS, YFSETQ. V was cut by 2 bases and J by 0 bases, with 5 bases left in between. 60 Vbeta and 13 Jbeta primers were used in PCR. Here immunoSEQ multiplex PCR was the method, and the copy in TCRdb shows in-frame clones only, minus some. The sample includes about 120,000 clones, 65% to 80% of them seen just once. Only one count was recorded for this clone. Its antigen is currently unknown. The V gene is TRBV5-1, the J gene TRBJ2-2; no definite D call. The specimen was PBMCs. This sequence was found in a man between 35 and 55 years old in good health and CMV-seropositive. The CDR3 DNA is TGCGCCAGCAGCTTTTCAACGAACACCGGGGAGCTGTTTTTT. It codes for CASSFSTNTGELFF.